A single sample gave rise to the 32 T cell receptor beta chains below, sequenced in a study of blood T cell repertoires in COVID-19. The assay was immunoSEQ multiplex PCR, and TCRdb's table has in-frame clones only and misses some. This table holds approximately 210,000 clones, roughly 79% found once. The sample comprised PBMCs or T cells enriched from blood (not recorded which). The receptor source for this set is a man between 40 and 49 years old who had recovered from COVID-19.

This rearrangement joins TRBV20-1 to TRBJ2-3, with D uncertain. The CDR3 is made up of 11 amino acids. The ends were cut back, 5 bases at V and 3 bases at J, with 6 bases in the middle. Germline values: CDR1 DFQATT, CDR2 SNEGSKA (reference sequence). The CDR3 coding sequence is TGCAGTGCTCAGAAGACAGATACGCAGTATTTT. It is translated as CSAQKTDTQYF.

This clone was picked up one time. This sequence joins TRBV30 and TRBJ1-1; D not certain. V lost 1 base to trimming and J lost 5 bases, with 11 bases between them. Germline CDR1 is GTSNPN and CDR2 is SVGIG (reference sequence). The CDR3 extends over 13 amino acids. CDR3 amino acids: CAWSENVGTEAFF. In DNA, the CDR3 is TGTGCCTGGAGTGAAAACGTCGGGACTGAAGCTTTCTTT.

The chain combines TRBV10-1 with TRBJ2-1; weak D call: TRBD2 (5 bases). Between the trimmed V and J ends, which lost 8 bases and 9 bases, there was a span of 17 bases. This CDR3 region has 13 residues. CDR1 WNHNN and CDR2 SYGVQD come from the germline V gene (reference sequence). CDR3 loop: CASAGLGIAEQFF. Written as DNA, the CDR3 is TGCGCCAGCGCGGGCCTAGGGATTGCTGAGCAGTTCTTC.

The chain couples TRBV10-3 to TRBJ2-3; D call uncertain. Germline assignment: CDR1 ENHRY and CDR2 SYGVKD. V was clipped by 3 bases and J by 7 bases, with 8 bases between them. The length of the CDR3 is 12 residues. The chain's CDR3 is CAISDPSYTQYF. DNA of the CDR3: TGTGCCATCAGTGACCCCAGTTATACGCAGTATTTT.

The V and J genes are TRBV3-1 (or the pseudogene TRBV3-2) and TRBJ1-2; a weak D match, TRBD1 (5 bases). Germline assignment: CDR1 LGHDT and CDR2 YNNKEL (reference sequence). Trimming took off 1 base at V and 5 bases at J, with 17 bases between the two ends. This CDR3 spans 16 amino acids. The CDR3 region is CASSQVYSGVQYGYTF. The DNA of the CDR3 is TGTGCCAGCAGCCAAGTCTACTCGGGGGTCCAGTATGGCTACACCTTC.

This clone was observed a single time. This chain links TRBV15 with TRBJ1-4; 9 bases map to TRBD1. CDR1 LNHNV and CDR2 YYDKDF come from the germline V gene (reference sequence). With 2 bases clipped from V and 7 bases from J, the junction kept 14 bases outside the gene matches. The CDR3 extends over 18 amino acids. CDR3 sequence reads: CATSRNPFRDRVVEKLFF. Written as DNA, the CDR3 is TGTGCCACCAGCAGAAATCCATTCCGGGACAGGGTAGTTGAAAAACTGTTTTTT.

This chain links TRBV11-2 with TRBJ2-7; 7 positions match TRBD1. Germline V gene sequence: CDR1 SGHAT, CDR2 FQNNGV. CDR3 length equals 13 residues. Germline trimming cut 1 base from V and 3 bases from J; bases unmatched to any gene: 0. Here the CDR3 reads CASSLGDSYEQYF. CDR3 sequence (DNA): TGTGCCAGCAGCTTAGGGGACAGCTACGAGCAGTACTTC.

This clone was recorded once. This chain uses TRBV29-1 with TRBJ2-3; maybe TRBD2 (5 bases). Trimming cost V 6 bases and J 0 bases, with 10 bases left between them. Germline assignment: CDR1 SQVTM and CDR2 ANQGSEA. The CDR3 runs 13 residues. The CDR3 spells CSVAGRSTDTQYF. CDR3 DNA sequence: TGCAGCGTCGCGGGCAGAAGCACAGATACGCAGTATTTT.

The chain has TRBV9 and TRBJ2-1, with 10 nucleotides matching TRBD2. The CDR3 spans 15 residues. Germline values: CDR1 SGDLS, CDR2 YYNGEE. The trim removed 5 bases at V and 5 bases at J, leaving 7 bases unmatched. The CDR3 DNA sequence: TGTGCCAGCAGTGAAAGCGGGAGGGCAAACAATGAGCAGTTCTTC. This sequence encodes CASSESGRANNEQFF. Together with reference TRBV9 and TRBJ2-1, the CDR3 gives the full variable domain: DSGVTQTPKHLITATGQRVTLRCSPRSGDLSVYWYQQSLDQGLQFLIQYYNGEERAKGNILERFSAQQFPDLHSELNLSSLELGDSALYFCASSESGRANNEQFFGPGTRLTVL.

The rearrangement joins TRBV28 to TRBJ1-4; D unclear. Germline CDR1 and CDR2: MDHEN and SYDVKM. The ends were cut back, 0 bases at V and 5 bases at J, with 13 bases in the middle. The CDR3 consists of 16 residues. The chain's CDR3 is CASSLWGDIGNEKLFF. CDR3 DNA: TGTGCCAGCAGTTTATGGGGAGACATCGGCAATGAAAAACTGTTTTTT.

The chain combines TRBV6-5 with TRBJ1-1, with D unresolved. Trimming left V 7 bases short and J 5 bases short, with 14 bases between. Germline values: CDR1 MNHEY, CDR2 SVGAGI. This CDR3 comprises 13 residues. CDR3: CASNRSWQTEAFF. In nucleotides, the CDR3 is TGTGCCAGCAATCGGAGCTGGCAAACTGAAGCTTTCTTT.

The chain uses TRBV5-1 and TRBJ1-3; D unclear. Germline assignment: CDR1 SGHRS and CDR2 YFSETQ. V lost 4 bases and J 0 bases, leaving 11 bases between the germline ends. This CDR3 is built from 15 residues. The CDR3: CASSPPLSSGNTIYF. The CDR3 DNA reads TGCGCCAGCAGCCCCCCGTTGAGCTCTGGAAACACCATATATTTT.

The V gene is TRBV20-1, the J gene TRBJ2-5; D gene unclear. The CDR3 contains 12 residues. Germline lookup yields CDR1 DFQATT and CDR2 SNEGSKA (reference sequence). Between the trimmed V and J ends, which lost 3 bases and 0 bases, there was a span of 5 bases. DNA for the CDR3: TGCAGTGCTAGTCCCGACCAAGAGACCCAGTACTTC. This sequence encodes CSASPDQETQYF.

The CDR3 DNA reads as TGTGCCAGCAGTCTAAGGTCGGGGAACACTGAAGCTTTCTTT. Translating it yields CASSLRSGNTEAFF. The chain uses TRBV27 and TRBJ1-1; D not resolved. Germline V gene data show CDR1 as MNHEY and CDR2 as SMNVEV (reference sequence). V lost 5 bases, J lost 1 base, and 11 bases lay in between. The CDR3 is made up of 14 amino acids.

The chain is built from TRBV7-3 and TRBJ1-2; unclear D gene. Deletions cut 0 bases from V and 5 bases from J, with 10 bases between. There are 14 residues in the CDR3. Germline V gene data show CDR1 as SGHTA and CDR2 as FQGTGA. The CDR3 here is CASSLTGQRYGYTF. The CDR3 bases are TGTGCCAGCAGCTTAACTGGGCAGAGATATGGCTACACCTTC.

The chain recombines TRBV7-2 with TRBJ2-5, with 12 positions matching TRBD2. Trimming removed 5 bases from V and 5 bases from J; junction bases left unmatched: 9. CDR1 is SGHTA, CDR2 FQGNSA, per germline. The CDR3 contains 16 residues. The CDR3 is CASSIVLAGGVETQYF. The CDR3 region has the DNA TGTGCCAGCAGCATCGTACTAGCGGGGGGTGTGGAGACCCAGTACTTC.

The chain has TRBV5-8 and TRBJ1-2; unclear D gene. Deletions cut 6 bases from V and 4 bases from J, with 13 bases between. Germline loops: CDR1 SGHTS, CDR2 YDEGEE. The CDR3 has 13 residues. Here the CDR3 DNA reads TGTGCCAGCACCGCTTGGAGGGCCTATGGCTACACCTTC. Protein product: CASTAWRAYGYTF.

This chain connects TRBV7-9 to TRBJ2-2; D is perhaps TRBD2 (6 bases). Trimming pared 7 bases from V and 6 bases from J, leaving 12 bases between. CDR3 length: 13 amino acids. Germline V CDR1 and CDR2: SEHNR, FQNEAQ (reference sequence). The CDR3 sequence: CASIPLAAGELFF. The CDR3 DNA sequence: TGTGCCAGCATTCCCTTAGCGGCCGGGGAGCTGTTTTTT.

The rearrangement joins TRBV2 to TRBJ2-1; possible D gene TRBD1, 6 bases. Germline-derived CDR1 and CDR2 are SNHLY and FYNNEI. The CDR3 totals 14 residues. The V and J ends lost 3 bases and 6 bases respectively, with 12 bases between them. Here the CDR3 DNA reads TGTGCCAGCAGTGACCCGGTGGGGGCCAATGAGCAGTTCTTC. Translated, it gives CASSDPVGANEQFF.

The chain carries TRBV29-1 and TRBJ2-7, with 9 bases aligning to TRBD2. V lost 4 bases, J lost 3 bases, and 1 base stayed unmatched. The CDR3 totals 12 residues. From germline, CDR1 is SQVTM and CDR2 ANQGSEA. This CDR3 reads CSVGREGYEQYF. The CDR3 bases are TGCAGCGTTGGGCGGGAGGGCTACGAGCAGTACTTC.

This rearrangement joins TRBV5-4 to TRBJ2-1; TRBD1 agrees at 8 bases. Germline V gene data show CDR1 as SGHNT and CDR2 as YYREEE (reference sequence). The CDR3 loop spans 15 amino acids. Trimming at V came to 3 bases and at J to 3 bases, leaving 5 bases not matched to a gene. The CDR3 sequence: CASSSRTGNYNEQFF. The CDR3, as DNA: TGTGCCAGCAGCTCGCGGACAGGGAACTACAATGAGCAGTTCTTC.

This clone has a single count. This chain's CDR3 is CASSLTRVPSTDTQYF. Here the CDR3 DNA reads TGTGCCAGCAGTTTAACTCGCGTACCTAGCACAGATACGCAGTATTTT. V and J are TRBV27 and TRBJ2-3; no firm D call. The CDR3 length is 16 residues. Germline CDR1 MNHEY, CDR2 SMNVEV (reference sequence). V gave up 2 bases and J gave up 0 bases, with 12 bases separating them.

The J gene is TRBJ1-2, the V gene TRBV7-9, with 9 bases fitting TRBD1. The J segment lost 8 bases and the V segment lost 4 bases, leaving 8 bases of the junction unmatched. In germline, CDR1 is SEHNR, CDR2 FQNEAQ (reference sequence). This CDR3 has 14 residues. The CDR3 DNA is TGTGCCAGCAGCTCCTCCGGGACAGGGTTAGGCTACACCTTC. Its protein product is CASSSSGTGLGYTF.

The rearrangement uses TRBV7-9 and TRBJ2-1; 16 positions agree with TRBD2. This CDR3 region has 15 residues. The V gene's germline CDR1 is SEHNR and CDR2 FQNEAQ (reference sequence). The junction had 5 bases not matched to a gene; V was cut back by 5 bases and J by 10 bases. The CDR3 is CASSPGGLAGGEQFF. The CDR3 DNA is TGTGCCAGCAGCCCAGGGGGACTAGCGGGAGGGGAGCAGTTCTTC.

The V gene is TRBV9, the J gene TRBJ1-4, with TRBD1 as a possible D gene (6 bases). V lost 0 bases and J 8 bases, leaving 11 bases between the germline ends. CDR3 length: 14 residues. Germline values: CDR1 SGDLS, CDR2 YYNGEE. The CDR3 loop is CASSVAGGWEKLFF. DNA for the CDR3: TGTGCCAGCAGCGTAGCTGGGGGCTGGGAAAAACTGTTTTTT. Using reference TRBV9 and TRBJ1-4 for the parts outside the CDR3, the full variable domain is DSGVTQTPKHLITATGQRVTLRCSPRSGDLSVYWYQQSLDQGLQFLIQYYNGEERAKGNILERFSAQQFPDLHSELNLSSLELGDSALYFCASSVAGGWEKLFFGSGTQLSVL.

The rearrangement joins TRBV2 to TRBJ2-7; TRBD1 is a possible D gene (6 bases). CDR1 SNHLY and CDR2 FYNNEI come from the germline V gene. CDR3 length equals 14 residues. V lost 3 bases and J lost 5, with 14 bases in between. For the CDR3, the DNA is TGTGCCAGCAGTGAGGGGGCAGGGTACGACGAGCAGTACTTC. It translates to CASSEGAGYDEQYF.

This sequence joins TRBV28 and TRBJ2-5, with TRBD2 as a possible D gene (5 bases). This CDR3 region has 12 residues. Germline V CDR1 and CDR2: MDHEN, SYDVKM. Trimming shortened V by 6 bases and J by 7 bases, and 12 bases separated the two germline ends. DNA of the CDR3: TGTGCCAGCAGACTAGTCTTGGGGACCCAGTACTTC. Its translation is CASRLVLGTQYF. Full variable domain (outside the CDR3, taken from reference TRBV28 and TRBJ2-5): DVKVTQSSRYLVKRTGEKVFLECVQDMDHENMFWYRQDPGLGLRLIYFSYDVKMKEKGDIPEGYSVSREKKERFSLILESASTNQTSMYLCASRLVLGTQYFGPGTRLLVL.

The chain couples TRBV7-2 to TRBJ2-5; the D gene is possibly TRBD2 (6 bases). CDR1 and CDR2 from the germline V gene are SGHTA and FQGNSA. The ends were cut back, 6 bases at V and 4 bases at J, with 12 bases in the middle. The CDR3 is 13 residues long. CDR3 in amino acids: CASSRTIGETQYF. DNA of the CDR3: TGTGCCAGCAGTAGGACTATCGGAGAGACCCAGTACTTC. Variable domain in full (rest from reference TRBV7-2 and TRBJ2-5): GAGVSQSPSNKVTEKGKDVELRCDPISGHTALYWYRQSLGQGLEFLIYFQGNSAPDKSGLPSDRFSAERTGGSVSTLTIQRTQQEDSAVYLCASSRTIGETQYFGPGTRLLVL.

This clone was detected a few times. The CDR3 loop reads CASSQPSGTGVSGYTF. Written as DNA, the CDR3 is TGTGCCAGCAGCCAACCTTCCGGGACAGGGGTTAGTGGCTACACCTTC. V is TRBV3-1 (or the pseudogene TRBV3-2) and J is TRBJ1-2; 10 nucleotides agree with TRBD1. The CDR3 contains 16 residues. Germline CDR1 reads LGHDT; CDR2 reads YNNKEL (reference sequence). The trim removed 2 bases at V and 7 bases at J, leaving 10 bases unmatched.

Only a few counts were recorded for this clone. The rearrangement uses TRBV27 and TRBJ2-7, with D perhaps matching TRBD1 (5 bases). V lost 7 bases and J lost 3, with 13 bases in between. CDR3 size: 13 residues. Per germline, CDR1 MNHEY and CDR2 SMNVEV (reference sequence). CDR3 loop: CASTYRIGYEQYF. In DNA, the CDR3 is TGTGCCAGCACCTACAGGATAGGCTACGAGCAGTACTTC.

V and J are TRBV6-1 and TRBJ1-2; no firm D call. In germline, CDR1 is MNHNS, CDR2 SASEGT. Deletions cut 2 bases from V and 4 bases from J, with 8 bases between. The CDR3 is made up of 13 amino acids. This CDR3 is CASSEQVSYGYTF. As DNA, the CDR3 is TGTGCCAGCAGTGAACAGGTTAGCTATGGCTACACCTTC.

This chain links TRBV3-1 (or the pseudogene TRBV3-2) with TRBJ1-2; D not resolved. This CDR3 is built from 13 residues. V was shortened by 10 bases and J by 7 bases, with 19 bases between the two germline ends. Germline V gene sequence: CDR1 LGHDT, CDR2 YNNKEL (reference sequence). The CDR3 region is CATRRPPRGGYTF. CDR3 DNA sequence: TGTGCCACCCGCCGGCCCCCGCGGGGTGGCTACACCTTC.